The clone carrying this T cell receptor beta chain was seen more than once but under ten times. What it binds is not known. The data derive from a study of CD8+ T cells in alopecia areata. Study-level findings and limits: Sequence data from scalp samples additionally include resident alphabeta T cells of normal skin.

Following extraction, RNA underwent reverse transcription to cDNA, which served as the sequencing template. Sequencing was performed with immunoSEQ multiplex PCR; in TCRdb, only in-frame clones are kept and a portion is missing. The repertoire includes 100,000 to 130,000 clones, under 65% of them detected once, and around 23% sits in the top ten. The CDR3 consists of 14 residues. Germline V gene data show CDR1 as SQVTM and CDR2 as ANQGSEA. V lost 4 bases, J lost 7 bases, and 4 bases stayed unmatched. This receptor was identified in a human donor with alopecia areata. The V and J genes are TRBV29-1 and TRBJ2-1; 13 nucleotides match TRBD2. Sequencing was performed on NKG2D-low CD8+ T cells sorted from blood. The CDR3 nucleotides read TGCAGCGTTGTCAGGACTAGCGGGGGAAATGAGCAGTTCTTC. Residues: CSVVRTSGGNEQFF.